This T cell receptor (beta chain) came from a study of regulatory T cells in long-lasting Graves disease. The time point was: newly diagnosed GD, antithyroid drugs for less than 3 months. The TCR library was made from RNA extracted from PBMCs. CDR1 and CDR2 from the germline V gene are MNHGY and SVAAGI. The CDR3 consists of 16 residues. Trimming removed 3 bases at V and 4 bases at J, with 19 bases between. Library construction for TCR beta used iRepertoire HTBI primers and Arm-PCR of CDR3 regions. TCRdb re-called the multiplex PCR reads through MiXCR, storing one row per CDR3 protein. The table records about 400,000 distinct CDR3 sequences, roughly 16% of them present only once.

The source is a female donor with Graves disease. This chain uses TRBV6-9 with TRBJ2-7; D is perhaps TRBD1 or TRBD2 (5 bases each). The specimen was peripheral blood mononuclear cells (PBMCs), collected at new diagnosis, from a patient treated with antithyroid drugs. The CDR3 spells CASSYSNTRGEYEQYF. In nucleotides, the CDR3 is TGTGCCAGCAGTTACTCCAACACCCGAGGGGAGTACGAGCAGTACTTC.